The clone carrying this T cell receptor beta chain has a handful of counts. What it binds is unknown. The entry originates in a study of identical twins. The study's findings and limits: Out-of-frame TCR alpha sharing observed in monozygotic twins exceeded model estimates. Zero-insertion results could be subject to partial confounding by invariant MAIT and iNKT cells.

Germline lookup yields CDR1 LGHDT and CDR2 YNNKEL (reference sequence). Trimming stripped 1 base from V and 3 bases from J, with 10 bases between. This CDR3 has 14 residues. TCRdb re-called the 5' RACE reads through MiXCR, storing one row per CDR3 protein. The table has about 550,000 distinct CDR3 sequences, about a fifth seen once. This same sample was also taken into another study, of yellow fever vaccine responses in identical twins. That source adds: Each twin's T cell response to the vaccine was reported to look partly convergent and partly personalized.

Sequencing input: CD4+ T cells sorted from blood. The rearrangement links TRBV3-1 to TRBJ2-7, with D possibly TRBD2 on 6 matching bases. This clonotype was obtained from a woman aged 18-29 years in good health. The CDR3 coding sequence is TGTGCCAGCAGCCAAGGGCGGGGTCGCTACGAGCAGTACTTC. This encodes CASSQGRGRYEQYF.